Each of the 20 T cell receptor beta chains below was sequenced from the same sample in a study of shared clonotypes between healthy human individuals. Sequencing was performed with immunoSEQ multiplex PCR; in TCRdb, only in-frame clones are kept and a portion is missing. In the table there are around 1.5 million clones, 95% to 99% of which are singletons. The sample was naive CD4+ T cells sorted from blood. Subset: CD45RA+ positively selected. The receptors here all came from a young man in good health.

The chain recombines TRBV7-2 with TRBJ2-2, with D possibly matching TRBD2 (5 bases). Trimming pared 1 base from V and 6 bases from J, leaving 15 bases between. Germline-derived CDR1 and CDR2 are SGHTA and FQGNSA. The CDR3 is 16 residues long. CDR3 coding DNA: TGTGCCAGCAGCTTAGTCGGGGATCCTAGTTCCGGGGAGCTGTTTTTT. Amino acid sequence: CASSLVGDPSSGELFF.

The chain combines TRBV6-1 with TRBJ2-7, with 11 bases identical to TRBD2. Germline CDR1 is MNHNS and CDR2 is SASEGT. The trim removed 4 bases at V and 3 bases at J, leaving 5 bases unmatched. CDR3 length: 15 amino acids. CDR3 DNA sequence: TGTGCCAGCAGTGCTTTGACTAGCGGGATCTACGAGCAGTACTTC. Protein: CASSALTSGIYEQYF.

The CDR3 DNA reads TGTGCCAGCAGCTCTATACGACAGGGGGCGAATGAGCAGTTCTTC. It codes for CASSSIRQGANEQFF. The chain carries TRBV11-2 and TRBJ2-1; 10 bases are shared with TRBD1. V trimming: 4 bases; J trimming: 7 bases; junction bases outside the gene matches: 7. Germline V gene sequence: CDR1 SGHAT, CDR2 FQNNGV. The CDR3 spans 15 residues. Using reference TRBV11-2 and TRBJ2-1 for the parts outside the CDR3, the full variable domain is EAGVAQSPRYKIIEKRQSVAFWCNPISGHATLYWYQQILGQGPKLLIQFQNNGVVDDSQLPKDRFSAERLKGVDSTLKIQPAKLEDSAVYLCASSSIRQGANEQFFGPGTRLTVL.

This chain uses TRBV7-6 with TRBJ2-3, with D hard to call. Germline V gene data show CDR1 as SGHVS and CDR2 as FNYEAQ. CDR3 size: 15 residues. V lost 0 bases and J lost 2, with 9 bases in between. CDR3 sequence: CASSLADGYTDTQYF. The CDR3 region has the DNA TGTGCCAGCAGCTTAGCGGACGGCTACACAGATACGCAGTATTTT.

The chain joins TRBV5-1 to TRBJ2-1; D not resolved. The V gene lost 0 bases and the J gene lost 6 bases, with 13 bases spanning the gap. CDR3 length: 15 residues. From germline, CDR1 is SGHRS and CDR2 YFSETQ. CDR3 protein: CASSLAGYEANEQFF. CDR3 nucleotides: TGCGCCAGCAGCTTGGCCGGATACGAGGCCAATGAGCAGTTCTTC.

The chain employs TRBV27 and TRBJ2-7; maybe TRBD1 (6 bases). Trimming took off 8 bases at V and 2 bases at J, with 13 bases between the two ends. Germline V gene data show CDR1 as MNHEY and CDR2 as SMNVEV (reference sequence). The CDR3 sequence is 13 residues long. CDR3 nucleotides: TGTGCCAGCCGGATGGACAGACCCTACGAGCAGTACTTC. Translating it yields CASRMDRPYEQYF.

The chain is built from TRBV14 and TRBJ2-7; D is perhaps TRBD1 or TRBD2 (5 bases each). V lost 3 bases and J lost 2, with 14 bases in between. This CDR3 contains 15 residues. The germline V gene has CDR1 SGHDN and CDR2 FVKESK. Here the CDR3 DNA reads TGTGCCAGCAGCCACGGACTTAGACAGACCTACGAGCAGTACTTC. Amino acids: CASSHGLRQTYEQYF. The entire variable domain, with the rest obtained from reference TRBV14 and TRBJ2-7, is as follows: EAGVTQFPSHSVIEKGQTVTLRCDPISGHDNLYWYRRVMGKEIKFLLHFVKESKQDESGMPNNRFLAERTGGTYSTLKVQPAELEDSGVYFCASSHGLRQTYEQYFGPGTRLTVT.

In nucleotides, the CDR3 is TGCGCCAGCAGCCCAGGAACCGGGACAGCTATCACCGGGGAGCTGTTTTTT. Its translation is CASSPGTGTAITGELFF. This chain links TRBV5-1 with TRBJ2-2, with TRBD1 matching 7 bases. Germline loops: CDR1 SGHRS, CDR2 YFSETQ. The CDR3 loop spans 17 amino acids. The trim removed 4 bases at V and 4 bases at J, leaving 13 bases unmatched.

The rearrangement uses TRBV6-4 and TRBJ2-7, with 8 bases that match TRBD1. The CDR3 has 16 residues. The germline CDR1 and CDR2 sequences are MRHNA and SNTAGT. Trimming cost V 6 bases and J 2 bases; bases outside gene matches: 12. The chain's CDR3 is CASSPLGTGGPYEQYF. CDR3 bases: TGTGCCAGCAGCCCCCTGGGTACAGGGGGACCCTACGAGCAGTACTTC.

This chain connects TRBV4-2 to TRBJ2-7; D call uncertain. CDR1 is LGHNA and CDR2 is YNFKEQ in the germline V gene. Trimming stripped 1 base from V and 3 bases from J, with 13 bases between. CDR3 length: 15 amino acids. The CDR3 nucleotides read TGTGCCAGCAGCCAAGTCTCCCCGACTTACTACGAGCAGTACTTC. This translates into CASSQVSPTYYEQYF.

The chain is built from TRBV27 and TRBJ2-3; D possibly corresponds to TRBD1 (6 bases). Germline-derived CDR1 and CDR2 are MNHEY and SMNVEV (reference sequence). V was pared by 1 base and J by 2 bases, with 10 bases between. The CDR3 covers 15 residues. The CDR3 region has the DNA TGTGCCAGCAGTTTATACCAGGGGCCCACAGATACGCAGTATTTT. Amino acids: CASSLYQGPTDTQYF.

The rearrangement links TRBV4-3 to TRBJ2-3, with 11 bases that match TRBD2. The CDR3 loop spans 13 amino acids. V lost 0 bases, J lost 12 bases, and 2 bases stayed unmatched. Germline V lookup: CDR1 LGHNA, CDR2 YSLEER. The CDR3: CASSQELAGAQYF. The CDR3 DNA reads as TGCGCCAGCAGCCAAGAACTAGCGGGAGCCCAGTATTTT.

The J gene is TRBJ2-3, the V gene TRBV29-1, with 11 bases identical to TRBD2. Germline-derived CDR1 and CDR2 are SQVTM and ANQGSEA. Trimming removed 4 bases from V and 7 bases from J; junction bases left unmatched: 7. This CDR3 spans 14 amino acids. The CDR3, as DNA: TGCAGCGTTGGTAGCGGGAGGGCCGGAAATACGCAGTATTTT. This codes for CSVGSGRAGNTQYF.

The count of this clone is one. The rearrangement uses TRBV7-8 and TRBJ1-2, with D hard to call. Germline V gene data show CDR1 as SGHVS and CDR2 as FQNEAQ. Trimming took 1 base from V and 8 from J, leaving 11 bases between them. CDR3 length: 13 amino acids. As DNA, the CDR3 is TGTGCCAGCAGCTTAGTTGTCCGGTTGGGCTACACCTTC. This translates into CASSLVVRLGYTF.

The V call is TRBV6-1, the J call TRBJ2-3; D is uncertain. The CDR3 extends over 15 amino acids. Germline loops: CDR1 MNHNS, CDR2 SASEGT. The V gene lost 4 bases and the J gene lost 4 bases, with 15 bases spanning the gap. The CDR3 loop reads CASSVATTRSDTQYF. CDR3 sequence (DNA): TGTGCCAGCAGTGTTGCCACCACGAGGTCAGATACGCAGTATTTT.

The CDR3 here is CASSQGGNTGELFF. The CDR3, as DNA: TGTGCCAGTAGCCAGGGTGGGAACACCGGGGAGCTGTTTTTT. The chain combines TRBV19 with TRBJ2-2, with D possibly matching TRBD1 (5 bases). Germline CDR1 is LNHDA and CDR2 is SQIVND (reference sequence). The CDR3 covers 14 residues. V lost 6 bases, J lost 1 base, and 9 bases lay in between.

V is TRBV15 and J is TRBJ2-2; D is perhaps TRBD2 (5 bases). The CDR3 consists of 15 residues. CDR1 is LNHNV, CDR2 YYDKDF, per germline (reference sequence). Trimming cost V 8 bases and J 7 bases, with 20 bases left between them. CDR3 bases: TGTGCCACCTCAGATCCCACGGAGGCAAACGGGGAGCTGTTTTTT. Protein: CATSDPTEANGELFF.

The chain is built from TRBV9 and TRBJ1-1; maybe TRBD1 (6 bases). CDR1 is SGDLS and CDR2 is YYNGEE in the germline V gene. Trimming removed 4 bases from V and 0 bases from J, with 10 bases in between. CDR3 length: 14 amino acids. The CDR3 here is CASSSRGLNTEAFF. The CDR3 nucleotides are TGTGCCAGCAGCTCCCGGGGGCTGAACACTGAAGCTTTCTTT.

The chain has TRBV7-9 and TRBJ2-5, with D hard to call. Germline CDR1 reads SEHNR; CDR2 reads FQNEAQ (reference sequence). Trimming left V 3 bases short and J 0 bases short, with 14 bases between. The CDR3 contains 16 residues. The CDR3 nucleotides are TGTGCCAGCAGCTTGACCAGGCCTGAGTACCAAGAGACCCAGTACTTC. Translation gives CASSLTRPEYQETQYF.

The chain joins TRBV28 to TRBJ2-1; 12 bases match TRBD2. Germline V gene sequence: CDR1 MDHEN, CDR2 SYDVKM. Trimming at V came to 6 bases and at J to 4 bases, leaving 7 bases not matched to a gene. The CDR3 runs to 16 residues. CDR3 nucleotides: TGTGCCAGCAGCCTCACTAGCGGGAGGTCTTACAATGAGCAGTTCTTC. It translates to CASSLTSGRSYNEQFF.